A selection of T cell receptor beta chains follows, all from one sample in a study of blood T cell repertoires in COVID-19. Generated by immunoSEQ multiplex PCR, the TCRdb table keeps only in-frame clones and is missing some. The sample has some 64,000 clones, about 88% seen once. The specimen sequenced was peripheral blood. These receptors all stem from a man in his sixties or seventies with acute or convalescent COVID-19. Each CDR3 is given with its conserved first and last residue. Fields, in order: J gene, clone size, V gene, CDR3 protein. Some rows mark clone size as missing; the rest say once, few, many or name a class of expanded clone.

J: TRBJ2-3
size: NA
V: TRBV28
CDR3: CASPPSGGGTDTQYF

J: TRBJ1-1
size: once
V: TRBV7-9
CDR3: CASSLDRALTEAFF

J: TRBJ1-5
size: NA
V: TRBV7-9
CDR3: CASSLEAGVQPQHF

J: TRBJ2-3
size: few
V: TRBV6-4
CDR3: CASSVTGGDSTDTQYF

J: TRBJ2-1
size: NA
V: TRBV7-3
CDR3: CASSLTSGAYNEQFF

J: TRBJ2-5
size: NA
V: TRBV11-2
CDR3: CASSFRPSGGETQYF

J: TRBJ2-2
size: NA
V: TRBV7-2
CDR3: CASSERGSNTGELFF

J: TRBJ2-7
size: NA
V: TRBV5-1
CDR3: CASSRTGAGYEQYF

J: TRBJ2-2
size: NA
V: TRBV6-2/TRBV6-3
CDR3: CASSSGGWDTGELFF

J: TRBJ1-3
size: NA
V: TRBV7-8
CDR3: CASSRTASGNTIYF

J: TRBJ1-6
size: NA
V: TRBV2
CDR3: CASSRQGRGNSPLHF

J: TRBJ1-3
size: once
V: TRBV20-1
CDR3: CSASLAGAGNTIYF

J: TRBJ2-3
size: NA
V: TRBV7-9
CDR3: CASRKGLAVTDTQYF

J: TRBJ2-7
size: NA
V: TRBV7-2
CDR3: CASSWGGQGANEQYF

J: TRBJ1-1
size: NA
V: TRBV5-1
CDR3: CASSLGAENTEAFF

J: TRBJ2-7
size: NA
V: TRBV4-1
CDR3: CASSPSGSDEQYF

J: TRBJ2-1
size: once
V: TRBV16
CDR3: CASNPIARLADYNEQFF

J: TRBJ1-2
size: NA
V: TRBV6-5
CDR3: CASRPGQGYGYTF

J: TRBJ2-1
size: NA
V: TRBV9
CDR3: CASSVGGTGYREQFF

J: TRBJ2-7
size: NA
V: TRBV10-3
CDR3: CAAQGFAYEQYF

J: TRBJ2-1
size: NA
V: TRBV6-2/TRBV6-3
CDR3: CASSYSAYNEQFF

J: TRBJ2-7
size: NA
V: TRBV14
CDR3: CASSQQGRWAYEQYF

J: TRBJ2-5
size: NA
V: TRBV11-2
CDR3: CASSPQFSGGRRETQYF

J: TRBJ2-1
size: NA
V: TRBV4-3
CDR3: CASSQGGQWFDEQFF

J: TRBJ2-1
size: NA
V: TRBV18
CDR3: CASSPALLPSNEQFF

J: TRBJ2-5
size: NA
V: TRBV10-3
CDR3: CAIRGVQETQYF

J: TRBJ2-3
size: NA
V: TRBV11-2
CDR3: CASSLVGSGGADTQYF

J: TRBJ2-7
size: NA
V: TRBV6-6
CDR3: CASNSPGQQYEQYF

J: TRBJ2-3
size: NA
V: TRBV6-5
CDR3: CASSSDRDTDTQYF

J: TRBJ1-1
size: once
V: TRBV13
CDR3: CASSLGHKNTEAFF

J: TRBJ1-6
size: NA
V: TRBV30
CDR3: CASTGRNNSPLHF

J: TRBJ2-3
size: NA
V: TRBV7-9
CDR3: CASSFLPPGQGPDTQYF

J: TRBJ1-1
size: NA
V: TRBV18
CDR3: CASSPNWGGANTEAFF

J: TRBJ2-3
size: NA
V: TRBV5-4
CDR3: CASSLGGGRTDTQYF

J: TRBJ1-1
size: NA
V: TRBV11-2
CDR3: CASSLDRFTEAFF

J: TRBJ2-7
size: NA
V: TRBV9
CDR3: CASSVASSYEQYF

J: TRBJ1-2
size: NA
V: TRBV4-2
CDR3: CASSQASYGYTF

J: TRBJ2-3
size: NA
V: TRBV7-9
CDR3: CASERDTQYF

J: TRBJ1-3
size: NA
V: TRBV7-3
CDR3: CASSLNGLSGNTIYF

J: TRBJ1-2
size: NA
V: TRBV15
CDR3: CATSRERDRGYTF

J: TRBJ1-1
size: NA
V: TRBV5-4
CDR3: CASNPRDTEAFF

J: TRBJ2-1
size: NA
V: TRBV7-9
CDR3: CASSSAGGPNEQFF

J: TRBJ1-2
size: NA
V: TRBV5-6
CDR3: CASSQARQGRVGYTF

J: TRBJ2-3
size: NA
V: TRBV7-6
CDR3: CASSEEVGAEGDTQYF

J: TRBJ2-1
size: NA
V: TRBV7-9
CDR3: CASSLSGFNEQFF